Here is one T cell receptor (beta chain) with its context. This clonotype was seen a single time. Its binding antigen is unknown. No base qualities exist here, and no much larger clone lies one base off it. Just one read gives weak support. Library preparation employed RT-PCR. Instrument on record: NextSeq 550. The public sequencing data were trimmed at Q25 with fastp and processed into clonotypes with MiXCR by TCRdb, which kept only in-frame beta chains. Each CDR3 protein appears once, grouped with its most common genes and DNA. The sample yields under 200,000 distinct CDR3 sequences; approximately 31% were counted once. In total, the top ten clones hold around 3% of the sample. These data originate in a study of patients and donors after allogeneic stem cell transplantation (dated by TCRdb to the early 2020s). Here V drops 3 bases and J drops 0 bases, and the junction holds 6 bases not matched to any gene. CDR1 and CDR2 (ENHRY, SYGVKD) derive from the germline V gene. The CDR3 sequence holds 16 residues, the cysteine and phenylalanine included. The entry retains the CDR3 DNA only, 48 bases that are in frame from base 1.

Recombination joined TRBV10-3 with TRBJ2-3, with 7 bases aligning to TRBD2. This clonotype was obtained from a human donor who was either an allogeneic HSCT recipient or a stem cell or donor lymphocyte infusion donor (not recorded which). It is not recorded whose cells these are; they may come from a transplant donor. The source material was blood, either unsorted or a sorted T cell fraction (not recorded which). The CDR3 region reads CAISDGLAASTDTQYF. The nucleotides read TGTGCCATCAGTGACGGGCTAGCGGCTAGCACAGATACGCAGTATTTT.